The sequence of this T cell receptor beta chain was determined in a study of blood T cell repertoires in COVID-19. J lost 2 bases, V lost 6 bases, and 6 bases had no gene match. This CDR3 is 14 amino acids long. CDR1 SGDLS and CDR2 YYNGEE come from the germline V gene. TCRdb keeps only in-frame clones here, not all; method: immunoSEQ multiplex PCR. The table has about 150,000 clones, around 84% seen once. The sequenced sample consisted of peripheral blood. This sequence originates from an older woman with COVID-19, enrolled during active disease. The chain has TRBV9 and TRBJ2-5; TRBD2 aligns across 8 bases. Here the CDR3 reads CASNPGRGQETQYF. For the CDR3, the DNA is TGTGCCAGCAACCCCGGGAGGGGGCAAGAGACCCAGTACTTC. The variable domain in full, with the rest retrieved from reference TRBV9 and TRBJ2-5, is DSGVTQTPKHLITATGQRVTLRCSPRSGDLSVYWYQQSLDQGLQFLIQYYNGEERAKGNILERFSAQQFPDLHSELNLSSLELGDSALYFCASNPGRGQETQYFGPGTRLLVL.